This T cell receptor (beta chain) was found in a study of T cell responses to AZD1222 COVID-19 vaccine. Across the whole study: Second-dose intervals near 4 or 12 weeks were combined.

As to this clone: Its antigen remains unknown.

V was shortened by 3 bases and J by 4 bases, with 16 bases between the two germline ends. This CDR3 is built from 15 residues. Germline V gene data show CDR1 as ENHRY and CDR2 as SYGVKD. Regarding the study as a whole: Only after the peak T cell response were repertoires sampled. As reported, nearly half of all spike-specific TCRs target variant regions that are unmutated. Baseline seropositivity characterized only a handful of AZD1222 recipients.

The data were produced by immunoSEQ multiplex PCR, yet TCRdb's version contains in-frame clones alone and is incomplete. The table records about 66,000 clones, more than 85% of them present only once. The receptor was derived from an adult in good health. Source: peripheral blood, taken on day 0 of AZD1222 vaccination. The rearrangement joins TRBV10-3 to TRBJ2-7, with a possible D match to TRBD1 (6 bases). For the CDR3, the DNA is TGTGCCATCAGTGATCCCCAGGGGCTCCAATACGAGCAGTACTTC. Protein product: CAISDPQGLQYEQYF.